Detailed here is one T cell receptor beta chain. Its antigen is unidentified. V was cut by 3 bases and J by 3 bases, with 16 bases left in between. This CDR3 is 16 amino acids long. Germline CDR1 SGDLS, CDR2 YYNGEE. This entry belongs to a study of cytomegalovirus exposure and HLA in healthy donors. Primers for the PCR totalled 60 Vbeta and 13 Jbeta. Sequencing used immunoSEQ multiplex PCR; TCRdb keeps in-frame clones, though not all of them. This sample has around 190,000 clones, with 79% found just once. Study-level points and caveats: TCR association rates varied by HLA locus in a later analysis, with DRB1 highest and HLA-C lowest. Being productive about 87% or about 30% of the time was typical of most TCR beta V segments in an earlier analysis. TRBV6-2, TRBV6-3 and other indistinguishable V segments were excluded.

Specimen: PBMCs. The rearrangement links TRBV9 to TRBJ2-1; possibly TRBD1 for D (6 bases). The receptor comes from a woman aged 25-40 years in good health and CMV-seropositive. In DNA, the CDR3 is TGTGCCAGCAGCGCGCTCTCCCGGACAGACTACAATGAGCAGTTCTTC. Its protein product is CASSALSRTDYNEQFF.